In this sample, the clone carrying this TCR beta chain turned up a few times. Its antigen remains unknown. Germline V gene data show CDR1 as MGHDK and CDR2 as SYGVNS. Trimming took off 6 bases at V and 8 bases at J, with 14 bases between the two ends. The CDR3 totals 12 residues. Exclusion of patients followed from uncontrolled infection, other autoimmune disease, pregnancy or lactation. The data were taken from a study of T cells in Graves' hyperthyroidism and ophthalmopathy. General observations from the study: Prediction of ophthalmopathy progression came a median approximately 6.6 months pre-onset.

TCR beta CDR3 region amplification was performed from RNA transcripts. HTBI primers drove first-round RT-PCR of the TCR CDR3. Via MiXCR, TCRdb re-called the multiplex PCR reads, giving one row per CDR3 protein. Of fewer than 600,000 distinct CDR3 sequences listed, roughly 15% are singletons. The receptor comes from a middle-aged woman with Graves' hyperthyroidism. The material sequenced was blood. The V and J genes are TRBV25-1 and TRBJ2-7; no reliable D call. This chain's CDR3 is CASRDDVRKQYF. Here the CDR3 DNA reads TGTGCCAGCAGGGACGACGTACGAAAGCAGTACTTC.